This T cell receptor (beta chain) comes out of a study of T-cell reconstitution after alpha-beta-depleted transplantation in children. Comment on this clonotype: Its specificity is not known.

Whole-study findings and limits: Alpha-beta T cells present about two months after transplant were reported to originate from several hundred expanded graft clones. T-cell counts and diversity were attributed mostly to newly produced T cells one year after transplant. Recipient T cells and thymic progenitors that survived were the source of the high TCRbeta diversity seen at day 60 in some patients.

The TCRbeta library was prepared with unique molecular identifiers. TCRdb analysed the PCR reads with MiXCR anew, one entry per CDR3 protein. In the table there are about 420,000 distinct CDR3 sequences, roughly 17% of which are singletons. This CDR3 spans 18 amino acids. V was pared by 6 bases and J by 9 bases, with 33 bases between. The germline gives CDR1 SQVTM, CDR2 ANQGSEA. This chain uses TRBV29-1 with TRBJ2-1; D possibly uses TRBD1 or TRBD2 (5 bases each). The sample in question was PBMCs, mostly from graft donor cells, obtained 360 days after TCRalphabeta/CD19-depleted stem cell transplant. The TCR originated in a boy under three years old who had a stem cell transplant for Wiskott-Aldrich syndrome, so the T cells may come from the graft donor. In nucleotides, the CDR3 is TGCAGCGTCCTACCATTCGCGAAGTCAGGGAGTGATCTGGGTGAGCAGTTCTTC. It yields the protein CSVLPFAKSGSDLGEQFF.